A single sample is the source of the 21 T cell receptor beta chains below, sequenced in a study of regulatory T cells in long-lasting Graves disease. Libraries of TCR beta came from iRepertoire HTBI primers plus Arm-PCR of CDR3 regions. MiXCR, applied by TCRdb to the multiplex PCR reads, yields one record per CDR3 protein. Found here are 350,000 to 450,000 distinct CDR3 sequences, 14% to 15% of them singletons; the top ten hold over 15%. Stated time point: newly diagnosed GD, antithyroid drugs for less than 3 months. PBMC RNA served as the TCR library source. These data were likewise used in another study, on T cells in Graves' hyperthyroidism and ophthalmopathy.

The sample consisted of peripheral blood mononuclear cells (PBMCs), taken at new diagnosis, from a patient treated with antithyroid drugs. Receptor source: a woman in her twenties or thirties with Graves disease.

The CDR3 DNA reads as TGTGCCAGCAGCCCGCTAGCGGTTCCTAGCACAGATACGCAGTATTTT. This codes for CASSPLAVPSTDTQYF. The gene calls are TRBV3-1 and TRBJ2-3; 7 bases fit TRBD2. J gave up 0 bases and V 4 bases, and 7 bases lay outside the gene matches. The CDR3 has 16 amino acids. Germline loops: CDR1 LGHDT, CDR2 YNNKEL (reference sequence).

Many counts were recorded for this clonotype. The rearrangement joins TRBV6-5 to TRBJ1-5, with D hard to call. This CDR3 contains 16 residues. With 0 bases removed from V and 5 bases from J, the gap between germline ends came to 14 bases. Germline assignment: CDR1 MNHEY and CDR2 SVGAGI. The CDR3 protein is CASSYSTSLVHQPQHF. The DNA for the CDR3 is TGTGCCAGCAGTTACTCGACTTCCCTAGTACATCAGCCCCAGCATTTT.

This clonotype has just a few counts. This chain links TRBV19 with TRBJ1-5; the match to TRBD1 covers 7 bases. Trimming removed 7 bases from V and 5 bases from J; junction bases left unmatched: 11. The CDR3 is 15 amino acids. The V gene's germline CDR1 is LNHDA and CDR2 SQIVND (reference sequence). CDR3 protein: CASMAGRTGDQPQHF. In DNA, the CDR3 is TGTGCCAGTATGGCCGGACGGACAGGTGATCAGCCCCAGCATTTT.

The table lists this clonotype with many counts. CDR3 sequence reads: CASRHTGGGNTEAFF. In DNA, the CDR3 is TGTGCCAGCAGGCATACAGGGGGCGGGAACACTGAAGCTTTCTTT. This chain connects TRBV6-1 to TRBJ1-1, with 9 positions matching TRBD1. Germline CDR1 and CDR2: MNHNS and SASEGT. The V gene end was trimmed by 6 bases and the J gene end by 1 base; junction bases not matched to a gene: 6. The CDR3 consists of 15 residues.

This clonotype was recorded at least ten times. The chain joins TRBV20-1 to TRBJ2-7; D ambiguous. V dropped 0 bases and J dropped 3 bases, with 12 bases sitting between them. The CDR3 loop spans 14 amino acids. The germline CDR1 and CDR2 sequences are DFQATT and SNEGSKA (reference sequence). This CDR3 reads CSARDWSLGYEQYF. Written as DNA, the CDR3 is TGCAGTGCTAGAGATTGGAGTTTGGGCTACGAGCAGTACTTC.

This clonotype was seen at least ten times. The V call is TRBV2, the J call TRBJ2-3; D ambiguous. The V gene's germline CDR1 is SNHLY and CDR2 FYNNEI. This CDR3 comprises 15 residues. With 7 bases removed from V and 2 bases from J, the gap between germline ends came to 16 bases. For the CDR3, the DNA is TGTGCCAGCATCCAACTGGGATTCAACACAGATACGCAGTATTTT. Protein: CASIQLGFNTDTQYF. Full variable domain (rest looked up from reference TRBV2 and TRBJ2-3): EPEVTQTPSHQVTQMGQEVILRCVPISNHLYFYWYRQILGQKVEFLVSFYNNEISEKSEIFDDQFSVERPDGSNFTLKIRSTKLEDSAMYFCASIQLGFNTDTQYFGPGTRLTVL.

The sample holds many counts of this clonotype. The chain joins TRBV11-2 to TRBJ1-1, with unresolved D. The V and J ends lost 2 bases and 6 bases respectively, with 19 bases between them. The CDR3 sequence is 16 residues long. Germline values: CDR1 SGHAT, CDR2 FQNNGV. This CDR3 reads CASSLSRFGVHPEAFF. Written as DNA, the CDR3 is TGTGCCAGCAGCTTATCTAGATTTGGGGTACACCCTGAAGCTTTCTTT.

This clonotype was counted a few times. The chain links TRBV5-1 to TRBJ2-5; D not certain. This CDR3 region has 17 residues. CDR1 and CDR2 from the germline V gene are SGHRS and YFSETQ. Trimming took 4 bases from V and 2 from J, leaving 21 bases between them. The CDR3 DNA is TGCGCCAGCAGCCCTTGGCGAATGAGATGGGGTCAAGAGACCCAGTACTTC. Its translation: CASSPWRMRWGQETQYF.

This clonotype has a handful of counts. The chain joins TRBV4-1 to TRBJ2-5, with D possibly being TRBD2 (6 bases). This CDR3 region has 17 residues. Germline CDR1 is MGHRA and CDR2 is YSYEKL. The V and J ends lost 0 bases and 0 bases respectively, with 14 bases between them. CDR3 DNA: TGCGCCAGCAGCCAAGATGCCCAGCGGGTGTACCAAGAGACCCAGTACTTC. Its translation is CASSQDAQRVYQETQYF.

In this sample, this clonotype turned up a few times. The genes are TRBV29-1 and TRBJ2-7, with a tentative D call TRBD2 (5 bases). Trimming took off 3 bases at V and 2 bases at J, with 8 bases between the two ends. Per germline, CDR1 SQVTM and CDR2 ANQGSEA. This CDR3 spans 12 amino acids. DNA for the CDR3: TGCAGCGTTGAGGTGGGAGCCTACGAGCAGTACTTC. Translated: CSVEVGAYEQYF.

This clonotype was counted between two and nine times. This chain links TRBV10-2 with TRBJ1-2; the D is unclear. From germline, CDR1 is WSHSY and CDR2 SAAADI. This CDR3 spans 12 amino acids. Trimming shortened V by 6 bases and J by 4 bases, and 9 bases separated the two germline ends. This CDR3 is CASRPDGYGYTF. The CDR3 DNA sequence: TGCGCCAGCAGACCTGATGGCTATGGCTACACCTTC.

In this sample, this clonotype turned up many times. The rearrangement joins TRBV29-1 to TRBJ2-7; D tentatively reads TRBD1 or TRBD2 (5 bases each). The germline V gene has CDR1 SQVTM and CDR2 ANQGSEA. The CDR3 extends over 13 amino acids. Trimming removed 2 bases at V and 5 bases at J, with 13 bases between. The CDR3 DNA sequence: TGCAGCGTTGAACAGGGAATGGGGGACGAGCAGTACTTC. It is translated as CSVEQGMGDEQYF.

In this sample, this clonotype turned up many times. This chain links TRBV18 with TRBJ2-7; the D gene is possibly TRBD2 (6 bases). The germline V gene has CDR1 KGHSH and CDR2 LQKENI. V dropped 2 bases and J dropped 5 bases, with 16 bases sitting between them. CDR3 size: 15 residues. In DNA form, the CDR3 reads TGTGCCAGCTCACCATATACGGGAGAAATAAACGAGCAGTACTTC. It translates to CASSPYTGEINEQYF.

The chain carries TRBV7-3 and TRBJ1-6; D is ambiguous. Germline lookup yields CDR1 SGHTA and CDR2 FQGTGA. The CDR3 runs to 13 residues. V was cut by 5 bases and J by 7 bases, with 9 bases left in between. CDR3 DNA: TGTGCCAGCAGCCCTGGAGGGAATTCACCCCTCCACTTT. This codes for CASSPGGNSPLHF.

This clonotype was seen ten or more times. The genes are TRBV4-1 and TRBJ2-7; D unresolved. The germline V and J ends were trimmed by 1 base and 0 bases, with 16 bases remaining between them. Germline CDR1 is MGHRA and CDR2 is YSYEKL. There are 17 residues in the CDR3. The CDR3 DNA reads as TGCGCCAGCAGCCAAGCCTCGGGCTCCCACAACTCCTACGAGCAGTACTTC. Residues: CASSQASGSHNSYEQYF.

In this sample, this clonotype turned up a few times. This chain uses TRBV12-3 or TRBV12-4 with TRBJ1-1, with D uncertain. Trimming stripped 8 bases from V and 4 bases from J, with 17 bases between. This CDR3 has 14 residues. CDR3 nucleotides: TGTGCCAGCCAGCCGGGCCCCATGCTCACTGAAGCTTTCTTT. It is translated as CASQPGPMLTEAFF.

CDR3 in DNA: TGTGCCAGCAGTGTCGGTCTGAGGGGCCTCAACTCTGGAAACACCATATATTTT. This codes for CASSVGLRGLNSGNTIYF. The chain recombines TRBV6-2 or TRBV6-3 with TRBJ1-3, with D maybe TRBD1 (5 bases). The V and J ends lost 5 bases and 0 bases respectively, with 20 bases between them. Germline CDR1 MNHEY, CDR2 SVGEGT. The CDR3 contains 18 residues.

This clonotype came up many times. The rearrangement links TRBV20-1 to TRBJ2-7, with 8 bases that match TRBD2. The CDR3 totals 14 residues. CDR1 DFQATT and CDR2 SNEGSKA come from the germline V gene (reference sequence). V was pared by 4 bases and J by 4 bases, with 9 bases of the junction left unmatched. The CDR3 DNA follows: TGCAGTGCTATTGAAGCGGGAGTTTTTTACGAGCAGTACTTC. It specifies CSAIEAGVFYEQYF.

About this clonotype itself: Being one base from a much bigger clone, this may be a read error. The CDR3 nucleotides read TGTGCCAGCAGTGAATCGGGGGCGGTTTACGAGCAGTACTTC. Translation gives CASSESGAVYEQYF. This chain joins TRBV2 and TRBJ2-3; D may be TRBD1 or TRBD2 (6 bases each). Gene TRBJ2-7 matches the end of the DNA better, so the J call may be wrong. The germline CDR1 and CDR2 sequences are SNHLY and FYNNEI. The CDR3 has 14 residues.

The chain combines TRBV5-1 with TRBJ2-7, with D possibly TRBD2 on 5 matching bases. Trimming shortened V by 4 bases and J by 2 bases, and 19 bases separated the two germline ends. Per germline, CDR1 SGHRS and CDR2 YFSETQ. CDR3 size: 16 residues. This CDR3 reads CASSPSLAPSTYEQYF. CDR3 nucleotide sequence: TGCGCCAGCAGCCCAAGCCTAGCACCCTCAACCTACGAGCAGTACTTC.

Comment on this clonotype: Its ends do not fully match the called genes, so a read error is possible. V usage is TRBV25-1 and J usage is TRBJ1-1, with D possibly being TRBD1 (5 bases). The CDR3 spans 14 residues. Germline V gene lookup returns CDR1 MGHDK and CDR2 SYGVNS. In nucleotides, the CDR3 is TGTGCCAGCAGTGCCCGACAGATGAACACTGAGGCTTTCTTT. Translation gives CASSARQMNTEAFF.